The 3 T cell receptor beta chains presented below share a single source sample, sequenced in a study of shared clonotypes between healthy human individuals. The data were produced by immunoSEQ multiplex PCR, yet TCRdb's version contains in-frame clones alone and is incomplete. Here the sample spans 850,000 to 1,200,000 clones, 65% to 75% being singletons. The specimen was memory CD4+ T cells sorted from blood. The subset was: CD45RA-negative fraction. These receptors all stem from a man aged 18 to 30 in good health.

This CDR3 is CASSAQGSMETQYF. The CDR3 region has the DNA TGTGCCAGCTCAGCACAGGGGTCGATGGAGACCCAGTACTTC. The chain links TRBV18 to TRBJ2-5; TRBD1 aligns across 7 bases. In germline, CDR1 is KGHSH, CDR2 LQKENI. V was clipped by 5 bases and J by 5 bases; unmatched bases: 8. The CDR3 totals 14 residues. The variable domain in full, with the rest retrieved from reference TRBV18 and TRBJ2-5, is NAGVMQNPRHLVRRRGQEARLRCSPMKGHSHVYWYRQLPEEGLKFMVYLQKENIIDESGMPKERFSAEFPKEGPSILRIQQVVRGDSAAYFCASSAQGSMETQYFGPGTRLLVL.

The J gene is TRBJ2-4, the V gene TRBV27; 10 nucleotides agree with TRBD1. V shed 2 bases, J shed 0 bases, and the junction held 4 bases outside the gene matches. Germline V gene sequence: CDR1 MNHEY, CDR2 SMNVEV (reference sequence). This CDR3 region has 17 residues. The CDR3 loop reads CASSLRGQGSAKNIQYF. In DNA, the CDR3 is TGTGCCAGCAGTTTAAGGGGACAGGGGTCAGCCAAAAACATTCAGTACTTC.

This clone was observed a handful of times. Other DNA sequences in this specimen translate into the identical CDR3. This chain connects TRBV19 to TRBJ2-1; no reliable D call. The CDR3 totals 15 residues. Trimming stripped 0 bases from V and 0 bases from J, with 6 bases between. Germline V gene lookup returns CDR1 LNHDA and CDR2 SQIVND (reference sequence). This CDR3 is CASSIEGSSYNEQFF. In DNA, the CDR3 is TGTGCCAGTAGTATAGAGGGAAGCTCCTACAATGAGCAGTTCTTC. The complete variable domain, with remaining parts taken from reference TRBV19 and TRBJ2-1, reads DGGITQSPKYLFRKEGQNVTLSCEQNLNHDAMYWYRQDPGQGLRLIYYSQIVNDFQKGDIAEGYSVSREKKESFPLTVTSAQKNPTAFYLCASSIEGSSYNEQFFGPGTRLTVL.